Described below is a single TCR beta chain sequence and its context. Its specificity is not known. This entry comes from a study of post-analysis software for immune sequencing data. Background on the study: The disease courses spanned relapsing-remitting, secondary progressive and progressive-relapsing forms of multiple sclerosis.

Study-level points and caveats: TRBV5-6, TRBV5-1 and TRBV20-1 were among 4 or 5 TRBV segments more frequent in patients than controls. Controls significantly exceeded multiple sclerosis patients in normalized Chao1 diversity.

cDNA libraries of TCR beta carried unique molecular identifiers. TCRdb re-analysed the PCR reads in MiXCR, keeping a single row per CDR3 protein. The profile shows about 570,000 distinct CDR3 sequences, around 36% of them singletons. Trimming took off 0 bases at V and 6 bases at J, with 8 bases between the two ends. The V gene's germline CDR1 is LGHDT and CDR2 YNNKEL (reference sequence). This CDR3 has 13 amino acids. This chain uses TRBV3-1 with TRBJ1-1; no firm D call. The sequencing input was blood. This TCR was recovered from a girl aged 2-17 years with multiple sclerosis. In nucleotides, the CDR3 is TGTGCCAGCAGCCAAGATTGGGCCTCTGAAGCTTTCTTT. Its translation: CASSQDWASEAFF.